This T cell receptor (beta chain) came from a study of long-term antiretroviral therapy in people with HIV. Study-level findings and limits: Those clones which expanded before ART made up the dominant part of the repertoire at all time points. The study collected blood between 2004 and 2017, possibly under older ART regimens. Transplant-donor-level diversity was not reached after ART, though diversity increased.

This clone was observed a few times. Its specificity is not known. immunoSEQ v3.0 was run at survey level. TCRdb keeps only in-frame clones here, not all; method: immunoSEQ multiplex PCR. The sample carries 24,000 or so clones, 90% to 95% recorded once. The CDR3 has 13 amino acids. CDR1 is LGHNA, CDR2 YSLEER, per germline. The germline V and J ends were trimmed by 4 bases and 3 bases, with 10 bases remaining between them. Ahead of DNA extraction, samples held roughly 1-11 million cryopreserved PBMC each. The sequence was collected from a woman aged 40 to 50 with HIV. The specimen comprised unsorted PBMCs, sampled 7.6 years after starting antiretroviral therapy. The chain links TRBV4-3 to TRBJ2-7; TRBD1 or TRBD2 may be the D gene (5 bases each). This CDR3 reads CASSPGPHYEQYF. The CDR3 nucleotides read TGCGCCAGCAGCCCGGGACCGCACTACGAGCAGTACTTC.